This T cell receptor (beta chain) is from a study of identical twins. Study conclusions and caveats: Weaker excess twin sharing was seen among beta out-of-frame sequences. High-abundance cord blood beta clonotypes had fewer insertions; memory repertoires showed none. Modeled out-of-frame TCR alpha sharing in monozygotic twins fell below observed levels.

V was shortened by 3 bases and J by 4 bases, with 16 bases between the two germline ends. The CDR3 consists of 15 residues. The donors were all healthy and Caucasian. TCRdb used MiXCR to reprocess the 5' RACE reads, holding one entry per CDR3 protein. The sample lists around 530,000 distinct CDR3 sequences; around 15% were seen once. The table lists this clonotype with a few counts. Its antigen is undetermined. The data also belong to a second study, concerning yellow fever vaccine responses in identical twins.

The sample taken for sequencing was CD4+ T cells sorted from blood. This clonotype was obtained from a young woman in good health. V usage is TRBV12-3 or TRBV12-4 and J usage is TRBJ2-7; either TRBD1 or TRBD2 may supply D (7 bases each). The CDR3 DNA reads TGTGCCAGCAGTTTTGTTCAGGGGGGGTGGTACGAGCAGTACTTC. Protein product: CASSFVQGGWYEQYF.